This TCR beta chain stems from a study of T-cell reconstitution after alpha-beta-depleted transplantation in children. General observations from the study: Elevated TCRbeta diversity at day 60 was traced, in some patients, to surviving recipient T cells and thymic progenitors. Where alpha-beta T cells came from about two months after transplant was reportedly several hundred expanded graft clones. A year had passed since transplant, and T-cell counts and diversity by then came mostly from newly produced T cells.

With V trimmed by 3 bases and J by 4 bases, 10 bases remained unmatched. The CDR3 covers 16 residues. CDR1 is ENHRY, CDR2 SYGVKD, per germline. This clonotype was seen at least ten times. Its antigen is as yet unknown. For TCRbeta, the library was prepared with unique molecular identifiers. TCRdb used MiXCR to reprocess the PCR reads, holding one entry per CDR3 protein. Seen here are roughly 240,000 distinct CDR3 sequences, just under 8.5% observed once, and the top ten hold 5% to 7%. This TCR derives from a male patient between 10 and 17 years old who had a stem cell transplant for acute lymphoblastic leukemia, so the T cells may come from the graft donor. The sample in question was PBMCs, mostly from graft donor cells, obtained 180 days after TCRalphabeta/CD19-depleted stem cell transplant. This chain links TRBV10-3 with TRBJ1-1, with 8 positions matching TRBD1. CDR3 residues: CAISDLPDRGSTEAFF. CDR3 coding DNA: TGTGCCATCAGTGACCTACCCGACAGGGGTTCCACTGAAGCTTTCTTT.